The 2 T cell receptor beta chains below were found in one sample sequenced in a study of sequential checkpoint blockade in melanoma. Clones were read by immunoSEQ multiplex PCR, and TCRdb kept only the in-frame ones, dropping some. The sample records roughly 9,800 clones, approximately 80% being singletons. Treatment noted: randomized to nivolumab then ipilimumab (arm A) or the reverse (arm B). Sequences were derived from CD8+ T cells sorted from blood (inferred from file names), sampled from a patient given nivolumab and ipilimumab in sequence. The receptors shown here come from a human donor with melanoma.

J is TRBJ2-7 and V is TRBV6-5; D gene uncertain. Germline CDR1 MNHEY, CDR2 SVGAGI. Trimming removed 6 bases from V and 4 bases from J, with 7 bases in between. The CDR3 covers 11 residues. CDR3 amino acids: CASSRKYEQYF. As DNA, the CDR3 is TGTGCCAGCAGCCGTAAATACGAGCAGTACTTC.

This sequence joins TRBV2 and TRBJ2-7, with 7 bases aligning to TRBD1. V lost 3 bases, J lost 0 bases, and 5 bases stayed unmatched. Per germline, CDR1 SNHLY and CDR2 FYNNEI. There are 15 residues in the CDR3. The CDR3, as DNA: TGTGCCAGCAGTGATCCAGGGGGAAGCTCCTACGAGCAGTACTTC. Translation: CASSDPGGSSYEQYF.